This section outlines one T cell receptor beta chain sequence together with its context. This clonotype was seen ten or more times. What this receptor recognizes is not known. No per-base quality is available; no much larger clone lies one base away. These data belong to a study of T cells in Graves' hyperthyroidism and ophthalmopathy (dated by TCRdb to about 2019). Turning to the overall study: To identify TCR V-J signatures that set the groups apart, the researchers used a discovery cohort of roughly 100 patients, made up of under 45 with Graves' ophthalmopathy and 57 with stable Graves' hyperthyroidism. After blood sampling, hyperthyroidism patients were treated with methimazole at a starting dose of 30 mg daily, and ophthalmopathy patients were treated with high-dose intravenous methylprednisolone. In addition, the study compared T-cell repertoires in thyroid tissue and in blood from about 6 Graves' hyperthyroidism patients. An independent validation cohort of around 19 hyperthyroidism patients and 17 patients who later progressed to ophthalmopathy tested prospective prediction of ophthalmopathy. The 95 to 100 discovery patients were randomly divided into training and test sets at a 7:3 ratio. The paper reports TCR Vbeta CDR3 sequencing of approximately 130 peripheral blood samples: under 45 ophthalmopathy, 70 to 85 hyperthyroidism and around 17 progressor patients.

General findings and caveats noted by the study authors: Sample size was not statistically predetermined, and investigators were not blinded to group allocation. Most expanded thyroid clonotypes (frequency above 0.001) were also detected in blood, suggesting blood repertoires may reflect thyroid immune responses. A model built on a 13 V-J signature distinguished ophthalmopathy from stable hyperthyroidism, reaching around 90% sensitivity and around 81% specificity in cross-validation and 80%/75% in testing. In validation, the model predicted progression to ophthalmopathy a median of around six months before onset, with roughly 70% sensitivity and about 75% specificity.

The trim is 3 bases for V and 0 bases for J, with a gap of 5 bases between the germline ends. Per the germline V gene, ENHRY is the CDR1 and SYGVKD is the CDR2. The CDR3 contains 13 residues, cysteine and phenylalanine counted. Of all the DNA, just the CDR3 is kept, 39 bases in frame from base 1. Patients with uncontrolled infections, other autoimmune diseases, pregnancy or lactation were excluded. Diagnoses were established on the basis of clinical symptoms, serum thyroxine and TRAb, thyroid ultrasound, and orbital computed tomography. Total RNA was extracted using Trizol reagent, and RNA quality was assessed on an Agilent 2100 Bioanalyzer. Amplification of TCR beta CDR3 regions was carried out from RNA transcripts. For the first round of RT-PCR on the TCR CDR3, the HTBI primer set was used together with the Qiagen OneStep RT-PCR kit. Libraries were constructed in a second round of multiplex PCR, after which size selection and purification were carried out. Libraries were sequenced paired-end with 100 bp reads on an Illumina HiSeq2000. The authors processed their data as follows. Raw data were processed with SOAPnuke, discarding reads with adapters, uncalled bases, mean Phred below 15, or no exact constant-primer or identifier match. COPE v1.2.5 was used to merge high-quality paired reads, and clonotypes were defined as unique nucleotide sequences. MiTCR v1.1 was used to align clonotypes to the IMGT TRBV, TRBD and TRBJ reference segments. The analysis included only V-J combinations with a frequency above 0.0001, which together covered about 99% of the repertoires. The TCS score was defined as F50 (clonal expansion) divided by E x V (chaos), with BLOSUM62-based TCRdist calculated between CDR3 peptides within each V-J. Welch's t-statistics and random forest reduced some 510 V-J features to 10 to 15, which were used in a naive Bayes classifier (R e1071). The similarity between thyroid and blood repertoires was quantified using the Morisita-Horn index. Using fastp trimming at Q25 and MiXCR clonotype assembly, TCRdb reanalyzed the public sequencing data and kept in-frame beta chains. Each CDR3 protein gets just one entry, which takes the most common genes and DNA from the rows behind it. For this entry, the V and J calls and clone size follow TCRdb and not the study's own pipeline. The sample data list roughly 510,000 distinct CDR3 sequences, and approximately 48% of these were observed just once. 44% of the sample rests with the top ten.

This TCR was sampled from an adult woman with Graves' disease, either hyperthyroidism or ophthalmopathy (not recorded which). The sample was peripheral blood or thyroid tissue (not recorded which). The V and J segments used are TRBV10-3 and TRBJ1-1, with the D gene too uncertain to name. The DNA is as follows: TGTGCCATCAGTGATGGGATGAACACTGAAGCTTTCTTT. This codes for CAISDGMNTEAFF.